This T cell receptor beta chain was retrieved from a study of blood T cell repertoires in COVID-19. At the level of the study: Sites in the United States, Italy and Spain provided acute and convalescent COVID-19 samples.

Clones were sequenced by immunoSEQ multiplex PCR, and TCRdb holds only the in-frame ones, with some missing. The sample has fewer than 500,000 clones; roughly nine tenths are singletons. CDR3 length: 15 residues. In germline, CDR1 is MGHDK, CDR2 SYGVNS. With 4 bases removed from V and 7 bases from J, the gap between germline ends came to 17 bases. The J gene is TRBJ1-5, the V gene TRBV25-1; D remains ambiguous. Sequenced sample: PBMCs or T cells enriched from blood (not recorded which). The clonotype comes from a man younger than 45 who had recovered from COVID-19. The CDR3 DNA is TGTGCCAGCAGTGCTACAAGTGAGGGTTGGCAGCCCCAGCATTTT. Translation gives CASSATSEGWQPQHF. Full variable domain (remainder filled in from reference TRBV25-1 and TRBJ1-5): EADIYQTPRYLVIGTGKKITLECSQTMGHDKMYWYQQDPGMELHLIHYSYGVNSTEKGDLSSESTVSRIRTEHFPLTLESARPSHTSQYLCASSATSEGWQPQHFGDGTRLSIL.